The TCR beta chain described here comes from a study of cytomegalovirus exposure and HLA in healthy donors. The overall study: Most genotyped donors, 65% to 90% of 350 to 500, had Caucasian-associated genetic ancestry.

The CDR3 consists of 17 residues. After removal of 4 bases from V and 5 bases from J, the junction contained 13 bases not matched to a gene. CDR1 and CDR2 (germline): SGHTA, FQGNSA. PCR employed 60 Vbeta and 13 Jbeta primers. Clones were sequenced by immunoSEQ multiplex PCR, and TCRdb holds only the in-frame ones, with some missing. The repertoire holds some 130,000 clones, 80% seen once, with around 2.2% in the top ten. This TCR was recovered from a young man in good health and CMV-seronegative. V usage is TRBV7-2 and J usage is TRBJ2-3, with 9 positions matching TRBD2. Sequenced material: PBMCs. CDR3 residues: CASSSQTSGPGGDTQYF. CDR3 bases: TGTGCCAGCAGCTCTCAGACTAGCGGACCCGGAGGAGATACGCAGTATTTT.